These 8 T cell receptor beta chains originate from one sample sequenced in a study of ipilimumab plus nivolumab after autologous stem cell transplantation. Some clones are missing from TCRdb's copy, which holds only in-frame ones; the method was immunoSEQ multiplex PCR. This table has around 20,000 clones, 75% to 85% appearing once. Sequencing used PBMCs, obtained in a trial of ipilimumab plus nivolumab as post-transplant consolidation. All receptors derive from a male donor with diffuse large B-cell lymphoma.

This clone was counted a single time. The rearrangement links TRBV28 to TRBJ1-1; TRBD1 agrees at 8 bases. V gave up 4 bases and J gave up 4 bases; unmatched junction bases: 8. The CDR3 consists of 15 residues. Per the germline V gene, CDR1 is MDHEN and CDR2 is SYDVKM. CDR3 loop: CASSSPGQGGTEAFF. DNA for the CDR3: TGTGCCAGCAGTTCCCCTGGACAGGGAGGCACTGAAGCTTTCTTT.

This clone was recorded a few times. The CDR3 coding sequence is TGTGCCAGCAGCTTAGAAAAGGGGGTTGAAGCTTTCTTT. Its protein is CASSLEKGVEAFF. The chain joins TRBV7-6 to TRBJ1-1; a weak D match, TRBD1 (6 bases). V lost 1 base and J lost 7, with 10 bases in between. This CDR3 has 13 residues. Per germline, CDR1 SGHVS and CDR2 FNYEAQ. The full variable domain, its missing parts supplied by reference TRBV7-6 and TRBJ1-1, is GAGVSQSPRYKVTKRGQDVALRCDPISGHVSLYWYRQALGQGPEFLTYFNYEAQQDKSGLPNDRFSAERPEGSISTLTIQRTEQRDSAMYRCASSLEKGVEAFFGQGTRLTVV.

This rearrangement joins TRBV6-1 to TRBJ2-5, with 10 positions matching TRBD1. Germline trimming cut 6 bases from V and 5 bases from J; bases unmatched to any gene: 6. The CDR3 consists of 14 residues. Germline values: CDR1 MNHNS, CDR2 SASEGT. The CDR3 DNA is TGTGCCAGCAGCGACAGGGGGCGCAGGGAGACCCAGTACTTC. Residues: CASSDRGRRETQYF.

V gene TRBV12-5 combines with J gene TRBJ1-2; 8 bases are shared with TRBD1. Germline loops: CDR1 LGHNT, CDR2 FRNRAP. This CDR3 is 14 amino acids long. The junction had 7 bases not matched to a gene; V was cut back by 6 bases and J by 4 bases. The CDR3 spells CASGQQGGLYGYTF. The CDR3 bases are TGTGCTAGTGGGCAACAGGGGGGGCTCTATGGCTACACCTTC.

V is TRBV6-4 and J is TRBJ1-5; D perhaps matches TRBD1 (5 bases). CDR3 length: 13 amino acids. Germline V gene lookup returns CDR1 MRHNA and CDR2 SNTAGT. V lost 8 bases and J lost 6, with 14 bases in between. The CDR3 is CASPTGEGQPQHF. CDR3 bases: TGTGCCAGCCCTACGGGGGAGGGTCAGCCCCAGCATTTT.

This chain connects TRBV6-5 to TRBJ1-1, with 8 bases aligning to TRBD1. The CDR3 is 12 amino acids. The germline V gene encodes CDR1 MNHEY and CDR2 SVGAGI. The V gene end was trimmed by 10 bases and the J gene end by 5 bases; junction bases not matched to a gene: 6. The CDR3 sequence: CATRTGRTEAFF. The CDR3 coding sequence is TGTGCCACCCGGACAGGGAGAACTGAAGCTTTCTTT.

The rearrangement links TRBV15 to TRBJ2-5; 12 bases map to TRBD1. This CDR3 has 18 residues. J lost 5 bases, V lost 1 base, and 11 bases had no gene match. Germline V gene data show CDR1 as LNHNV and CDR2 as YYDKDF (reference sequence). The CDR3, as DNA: TGTGCCACCAGCAGAGTTTGGGGGACAGGGGGCAGTTGGGAGACCCAGTACTTC. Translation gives CATSRVWGTGGSWETQYF.

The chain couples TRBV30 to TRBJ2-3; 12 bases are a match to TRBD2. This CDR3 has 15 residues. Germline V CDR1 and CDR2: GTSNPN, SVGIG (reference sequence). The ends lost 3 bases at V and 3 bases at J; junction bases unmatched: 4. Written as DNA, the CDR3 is TGTGCCTGGAGGACTAGCGGGGGATATACAGATACGCAGTATTTT. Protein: CAWRTSGGYTDTQYF.